These T cell receptor beta chains were read from a single sample in a study of T cells in Graves' hyperthyroidism and ophthalmopathy. TCRdb processed the multiplex PCR reads anew with MiXCR; each CDR3 protein has one entry. The table lists over 550,000 distinct CDR3 sequences, approximately 15% of them singletons. The sequenced material came from blood. The receptors here all came from a woman aged 18-29 years with Graves' hyperthyroidism. Each CDR3 is given with its conserved first and last residue. Fields, in order: J gene, D gene, V gene, clone size, CDR3 protein, CDR3 DNA. A D gene is named only where the DNA matches it firmly. For some rows the clone size is stated as once, few or many, or as a class when expanded; others skip it.

TRBJ2-3 | TRBD2 | TRBV20-1 | - | CSAFYGGAGADTQYF | TGCAGTGCTTTCTACGGGGGGGCCGGTGCAGATACGCAGTATTTT
TRBJ2-1 | - | TRBV7-9 | few | CASSLDQGNYNEQFF | TGTGCCAGCAGCTTAGATCAGGGGAATTACAATGAGCAGTTCTTC
TRBJ2-6 | - | TRBV6-5 | - | CASSYSILRGSSGANVLTF | TGTGCCAGCAGTTACTCGATTTTACGAGGGAGCTCTGGGGCCAACGTCCTGACTTTC
TRBJ1-3 | - | TRBV7-2 | many | CASSGIAGGNTIYF | TGTGCCAGCAGCGGGATCGCAGGTGGAAACACCATATATTTT
TRBJ2-3 | - | TRBV4-3 | few | CASSQLDGDTQYF | TGCGCCAGCAGCCAACTAGACGGAGATACGCAGTATTTT
TRBJ2-3 | TRBD2 | TRBV24-1 | many | CATSDGTSPDTQYF | TGTGCCACCAGTGATGGGACTAGCCCAGATACGCAGTATTTT
TRBJ1-5 | - | TRBV6-5 | many | CASSYSGGVGQPQHF | TGTGCCAGCAGTTACTCAGGGGGGGTAGGTCAGCCCCAGCATTTT
TRBJ2-7 | - | TRBV2 | many | CASSYLELAYF | TGTGCCAGCAGTTATTTGGAACTAGCGTACTTC
TRBJ1-1 | TRBD1 | TRBV5-1 | many | CASSLVGQGMAFF | TGCGCCAGCAGCTTGGTGGGACAGGGGATGGCTTTCTTT
TRBJ1-4 | TRBD1 | TRBV12-3/TRBV12-4 | many | CASSLGQLNEKLFF | TGTGCCAGCAGTTTGGGACAGCTTAATGAAAAACTGTTTTTT
TRBJ1-3 | - | TRBV20-1 | few | CSALDQPGNTIYF | TGCAGTGCCCTAGACCAACCTGGAAACACCATATATTTT
TRBJ1-5 | TRBD1 | TRBV5-6 | many | CASSAQGSYQPQHF | TGTGCCAGCAGCGCACAGGGGTCCTATCAGCCCCAGCATTTT
TRBJ2-1 | TRBD2 | TRBV29-1 | - | CSVFGTSDHNEQFF | TGCAGCGTTTTTGGGACTAGTGATCACAATGAGCAGTTCTTC
TRBJ2-7 | TRBD2 | TRBV6-5 | few | CASSYSRGGNEQYF | TGTGCCAGCAGTTACTCCCGGGGAGGGAACGAGCAGTACTTC
TRBJ2-6 | - | TRBV10-3 | many | CAISKESSGANVLTF | TGTGCCATCAGCAAAGAAAGCTCTGGGGCCAACGTCCTGACTTTC
TRBJ2-7 | - | TRBV20-1 | many | CSLRDPGRRSHEQYF | TGCAGTCTACGCGACCCGGGACGGAGATCCCACGAGCAGTACTTC
TRBJ1-1 | - | TRBV4-1 | few | CASSVQGGRGAFF | TGCGCCAGCAGTGTACAGGGAGGGAGGGGAGCTTTCTTT
TRBJ2-7 | - | TRBV6-1 | many | CASHPRTDSSYEQYF | TGTGCCTCCCACCCGCGGACGGATAGCTCCTACGAGCAGTACTTC
TRBJ1-3 | - | TRBV19 | - | CASRPAGAGNTIYF | TGTGCCAGTAGACCCGCCGGGGCTGGAAACACCATATATTTT
TRBJ2-4 | TRBD2 | TRBV11-2 | - | CASSLRDRGILAGGRAKNIQYF | TGTGCCAGCAGCCTCCGGGACAGGGGTATCCTAGCGGGAGGGCGGGCCAAAAACATTCAGTACTTC
TRBJ2-5 | - | TRBV20-1 | - | CSAANVRGSQETQYF | TGCAGTGCCGCGAATGTTCGGGGGTCACAAGAGACCCAGTACTTC
TRBJ1-5 | - | TRBV19 | few | CASSIEGRINQPQHF | TGTGCCAGTAGTATAGAGGGTAGAATCAATCAGCCCCAGCATTTT
TRBJ2-7 | - | TRBV7-9 | many | CASSPPGGRGRSSYEQYF | TGTGCCAGCAGCCCGCCAGGGGGGAGAGGCAGGAGCTCCTACGAGCAGTACTTC
TRBJ2-5 | - | TRBV5-1 | few | CASSLRQVERPQYF | TGCGCCAGCAGCCTGCGACAGGTAGAGAGGCCCCAGTACTTC
TRBJ1-4 | - | TRBV12-3/TRBV12-4 | few | CASSRAEKLFF | TGTGCCAGTTCACGAGCTGAAAAACTGTTTTTT
TRBJ2-7 | - | TRBV12-3/TRBV12-4 | many | CASSFMGPDEQYF | TGTGCCAGCAGTTTCATGGGGCCCGACGAGCAGTACTTC
TRBJ1-5 | - | TRBV6-1 | few | CASSEKSRSRGNQPQHF | TGTGCCAGCAGTGAAAAATCGAGGTCTCGAGGCAATCAGCCCCAGCATTTT
TRBJ1-1 | - | TRBV6-2/TRBV6-3 | many | CASIGLNGRNTEAFF | TGTGCCAGTATTGGACTTAACGGGCGGAACACTGAAGCTTTCTTT
TRBJ2-7 | TRBD1 | TRBV18 | - | CASSSPGQGAEYEQYF | TGTGCCAGCTCATCGCCGGGACAGGGGGCTGAGTACGAGCAGTACTTC
TRBJ1-6 | TRBD1 | TRBV11-1 | many | CASSLGEGANSPLHF | TGTGCCAGCAGCTTAGGGGAGGGGGCGAATTCACCCCTCCACTTT
TRBJ2-1 | TRBD2 | TRBV6-1 | many | CASRASGRPYNEQFF | TGTGCCAGCAGGGCTAGCGGGAGACCCTACAATGAGCAGTTCTTC
TRBJ2-7 | - | TRBV12-3/TRBV12-4 | - | CASRVDRTYEQYF | TGTGCCAGCAGGGTTGACAGAACCTACGAGCAGTACTTC
TRBJ2-5 | - | TRBV28 | - | CASSSRTEQLWETQYF | TGTGCCAGCAGTTCCAGGACAGAACAACTGTGGGAGACCCAGTACTTC